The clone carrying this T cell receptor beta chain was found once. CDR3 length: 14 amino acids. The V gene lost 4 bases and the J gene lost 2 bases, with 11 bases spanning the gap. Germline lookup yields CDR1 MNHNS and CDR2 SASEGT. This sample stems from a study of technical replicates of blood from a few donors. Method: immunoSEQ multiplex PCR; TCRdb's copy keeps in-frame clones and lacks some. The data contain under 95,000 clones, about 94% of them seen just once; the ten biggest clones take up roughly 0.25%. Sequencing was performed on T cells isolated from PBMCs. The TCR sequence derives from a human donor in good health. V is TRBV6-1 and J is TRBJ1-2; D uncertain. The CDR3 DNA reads TGTGCCAGCAGTGGTCCAGTCTTAAACTATGGCTACACCTTC. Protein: CASSGPVLNYGYTF.